This T cell receptor (beta chain) was retrieved from a study of cytomegalovirus exposure and HLA in healthy donors. PCR was performed using 60 Vbeta and 13 Jbeta primers. Repertoires were generated with immunoSEQ multiplex PCR, while TCRdb's copy carries only in-frame clones and drops some. This table holds roughly 200,000 clones, approximately 80% found once. Healthy individuals who donated bone marrow served as the donors. The CDR3 runs 15 residues. CDR1 and CDR2 (germline): MNHNY, SVGAGI (reference sequence). V shed 4 bases, J shed 6 bases, and the junction held 11 bases outside the gene matches. Study results and caveats: By HLA locus, TCR association rates varied in a later analysis, with DRB1 showing the most and HLA-C the fewest. An analysis that came later showed most CMV-associated TCR beta chains appearing HLA-restricted. Associated with cytomegalovirus, according to the listing, were around 160 TCR beta chains.

About this clone: What it binds is not known.

J is TRBJ2-7 and V is TRBV6-6; TRBD1 matches at 8 bases. Sequenced sample: PBMCs. The origin of this receptor is a man in his forties or fifties in good health and CMV-seropositive. The chain's CDR3 is CASSSPGTGRFEQYF. The CDR3 DNA reads TGTGCCAGCAGTTCCCCCGGGACAGGACGCTTCGAGCAGTACTTC.